This T cell receptor (beta chain) was captured by sequencing in a study of blood T cell repertoires in COVID-19. Study-wide context: Acute-phase and convalescent COVID-19 samples originated in the United States, Italy and Spain. In each case, the material was cDNA or gDNA derived from T cells, B-cell-depleted T cells, or PBMCs.

Original data processing: Quantification of nucleated cells was approximated via reference gene primer amplification. The method was immunoSEQ multiplex PCR; TCRdb's version includes in-frame clones alone and lacks a portion of them. V and J calls and clone size are given by that table; D and trimming were obtained from the DNA. The repertoire consists of about 120,000 clones, with 80% to 90% occurring once and the leading ten covering about 19%. This CDR3 region has 16 residues. V was shortened by 4 bases and J by 3 bases, with 17 bases between the two germline ends. Germline lookup yields CDR1 SGHKS and CDR2 YYEKEE (reference sequence).

This chain connects TRBV5-5 to TRBJ1-5; possible D gene TRBD1, 6 bases. The receptor was derived from a human donor with acute or convalescent COVID-19. The donor label of this sample is uncertain. What was sequenced was peripheral blood. CDR3 bases: TGTGCCAGCAGCCGAAATGGGGGCCGGCACAATCAGCCCCAGCATTTT. Translation: CASSRNGGRHNQPQHF.